This TCR beta chain was observed in a study of blood T cell repertoires in COVID-19 (dated by TCRdb to 2018 to 2021). In terms of the full investigation: Collaborator samples came from the United States, Italy and Spain and covered acute and convalescent phases of COVID-19. The material from the prospective study consisted of cDNA or gDNA derived from T cells, B-cell-depleted T cells, or PBMCs. The dataset comprised deeply sampled blood TCRbeta repertoires from subjects exposed to, actively infected with, or recovered from COVID-19. The repertoires were made available in a free public database intended to serve as a resource for research on the immune response to SARS-CoV-2. Samples were obtained from the ongoing ImmuneRACE study (first 160 participants) and from 950 to 1,500 subjects provided by 6 global collaborators. A de-identified subject ID, COVID-19 status, age in years and sex were almost always included in the sample metadata. HLA class I and class II types, where available, came from metadata supplied by the sample provider rather than from assay-based typing.

Regarding this clone: The antigen this receptor binds is unknown. Base qualities are not recorded, but no much larger clone differs from it by a single base.

TCRbeta CDR3 regions were amplified from genomic DNA using the immunoSEQ Assay, a bias-controlled multiplex PCR. On the study's bioinformatics: Nucleated cell counts per sample were estimated from amplification of reference gene primers within the assay. To quantify the absolute abundance of each unique TCRbeta CDR3 rearrangement, sequence reads were collapsed and filtered. For each sample, productive Simpson clonality was calculated as the square root of Simpson's diversity index over productive rearrangements. TCRdb limited this immuneACCESS table to in-frame rearrangements with V and J called. A share of clones is missing; checked studies link under half to unresolved V genes, and the rest is unexplained. The V and J calls and clone size are taken from that table; D and trimming were inferred from the DNA. The sample table holds about 320,000 clones, of which just under 90% were seen once. Over 8.5% of the sample is held by the ten biggest clonotypes.

Its CDR3 holds 15 amino acids, cysteine through phenylalanine. CDR3 DNA only is kept here, 45 bases in frame from base 1. The germline ends are 18 bases apart after V is trimmed by 5 bases and J by 5 bases. As encoded in the germline V gene (reference sequence), CDR1 is MNHEY while CDR2 is SMNVEV. At one collaborating source in Seattle, patients were enrolled during active infection and were followed longitudinally through the course of disease. Each collaborating institution followed its own protocols to collect whole blood in K2EDTA tubes. For TCRbeta analysis, collaborators shipped samples in one of three forms: frozen whole blood, isolated PBMCs, or DNA extracted from either of those sample types. The paper as a whole reports these results and caveats: The quantity of clinical and demographic metadata differed by source and by participant and was supplied without curation.

The chain links TRBV27 with TRBJ1-1; 5 matching bases give a weak D call of TRBD1. The TCR sequence derives from a woman aged 25 to 39 with COVID-19, enrolled during active disease. Sequenced sample: peripheral blood. The DNA is TGTGCCAGCAGTCCTATTCGTTGGGGGAGGACTGAAGCTTTCTTT. This is translated as CASSPIRWGRTEAFF.